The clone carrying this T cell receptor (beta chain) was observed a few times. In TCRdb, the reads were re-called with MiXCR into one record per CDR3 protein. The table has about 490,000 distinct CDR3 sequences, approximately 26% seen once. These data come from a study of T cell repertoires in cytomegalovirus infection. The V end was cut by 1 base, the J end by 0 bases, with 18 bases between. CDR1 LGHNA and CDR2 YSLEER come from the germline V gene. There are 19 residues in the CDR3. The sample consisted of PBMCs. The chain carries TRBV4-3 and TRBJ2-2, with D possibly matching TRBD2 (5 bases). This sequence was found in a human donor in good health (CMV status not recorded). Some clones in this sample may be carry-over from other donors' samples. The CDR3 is CASSQAPPAGAANTGELFF. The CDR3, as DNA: TGCGCCAGCAGCCAAGCCCCCCCCGCGGGCGCAGCGAACACCGGGGAGCTGTTTTTT.